This T cell receptor beta chain was sequenced for a study of blood T cell repertoires in COVID-19. Trimming left V 9 bases short and J 2 bases short, with 12 bases between. CDR3 length: 14 amino acids. The germline CDR1 and CDR2 sequences are KGHDR and SFDVKD. This clone came up a few times. Produced via immunoSEQ multiplex PCR; TCRdb's table is partial and in-frame only. The table shows 180,000 or so clones, with around 81% occurring only once. Material for sequencing was peripheral blood. The receptor was isolated from a woman aged 40 to 50 with COVID-19, enrolled during active disease. This chain links TRBV24-1 with TRBJ2-2; tentatively, D is TRBD1 (5 bases). The CDR3 sequence: CATRPGQNTGELFF. In DNA form, the CDR3 reads TGTGCCACCCGACCAGGGCAAAACACCGGGGAGCTGTTTTTT.